This TCR beta chain was profiled in a study of metastatic and nonmetastatic thyroid tumors. Study at large: Samples came from malignant and benign thyroid patients, and repertoires were compared across blood and tumor or nodule tissue. Findings and caveats of the study: Across blood and tumor, TCR beta diversity in malignant thyroid tumors was reportedly significantly higher than in benign nodules.

V lost 6 bases to trimming and J lost 1 base; unmatched junction nucleotides: 4. The germline gives CDR1 SNHLY, CDR2 FYNNEI. This CDR3 has 15 amino acids. Original analysis: CDR3 was compared across clinicopathological groups, and the resulting differences were used to build a distant-metastasis classifier for papillary thyroid cancer. MiXCR was used by TCRdb to re-call the PCR reads. The authors' filters were not applied to this entry. The sample includes 3,000 to 4,000 clones, nearly 35% of them seen just once. All patients were untreated before thyroid surgery. About this clone itself: The target antigen is unknown.

Sequences were obtained from adjacent normal tissue. The chain links TRBV2 to TRBJ2-7, with 12 bases matching TRBD2. The TCR comes from a female donor with papillary thyroid cancer or a benign thyroid nodule (not recorded which). Some clones in this sample may be carry-over from other donors' samples. The CDR3 DNA reads as TGTGCCAGCAGCTCGACTAGCGGGGGTTCCTACGAGCAGTACTTC. Translating gives CASSSTSGGSYEQYF.